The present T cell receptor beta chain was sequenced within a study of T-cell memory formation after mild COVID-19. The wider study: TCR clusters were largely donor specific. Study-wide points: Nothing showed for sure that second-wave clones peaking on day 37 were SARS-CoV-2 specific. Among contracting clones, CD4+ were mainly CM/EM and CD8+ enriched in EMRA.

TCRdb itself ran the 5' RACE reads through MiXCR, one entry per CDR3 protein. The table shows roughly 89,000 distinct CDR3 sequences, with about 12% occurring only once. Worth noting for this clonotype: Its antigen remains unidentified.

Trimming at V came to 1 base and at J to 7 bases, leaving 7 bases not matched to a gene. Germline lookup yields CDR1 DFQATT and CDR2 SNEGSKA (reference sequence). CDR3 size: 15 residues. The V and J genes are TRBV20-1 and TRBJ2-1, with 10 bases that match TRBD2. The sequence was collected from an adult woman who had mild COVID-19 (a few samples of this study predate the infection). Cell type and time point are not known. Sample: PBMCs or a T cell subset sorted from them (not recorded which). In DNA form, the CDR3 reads TGCAGTGCTAGAGGCGCTAGCGGGAGTTGGAATGAGCAGTTCTTC. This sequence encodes CSARGASGSWNEQFF.